This T cell receptor beta chain comes out of a study of blood T cell repertoires in COVID-19. As for the study in general: COVID-19 samples, acute and convalescent, were from the United States, Italy and Spain. Nucleic acid was either cDNA or gDNA, and it came from T cells, B-cell-depleted T cells, or PBMCs.

In the source study's methods: How many nucleated cells were present was estimated from reference gene primer amplification. The assay was immunoSEQ multiplex PCR, and TCRdb's table has in-frame clones only and misses some. The V and J calls and clone size are taken from that table; D and trimming were inferred from the DNA. The repertoire holds 400,000 to 500,000 clones, with 86% as singletons. Trimming took 5 bases from V and 8 from J; bases not matched to a gene: 11. The CDR3 consists of 14 residues. The sequence came from a woman younger than 45 with active or convalescent COVID-19. Sequenced material: peripheral blood. This sequence joins TRBV5-3 and TRBJ1-2; TRBD1 matches at 8 bases. TRBV5-3 is an open reading frame whose function is uncertain. In DNA, the CDR3 is TGTGCCAGAAGAGAAGGACAGGGTGGGAGAGGCTACACCTTC. Translating gives CARREGQGGRGYTF.